Listed below are T cell receptor beta chains from one sample, sequenced in a study of T cell responses to AZD1222 COVID-19 vaccine. This table comes from immunoSEQ multiplex PCR, and its TCRdb copy is limited to in-frame clones, with some not included. The table has some 100,000 clones, about 83% seen once; the top ten hold roughly 3%. Sequenced here: peripheral blood, sampled on day 0 of AZD1222 vaccination. Every receptor here comes from an adult in good health. The conserved cysteine and the conserved F or W are not part of the CDR3 here.

j_call v_call cdr3_aa
TRBJ1-5 TRBV12-5 ASGLGLNQPQH
TRBJ2-5 TRBV11-1 ASSRQGAGETQY
TRBJ1-6 TRBV11-2 ASSLAGTGSPLH
TRBJ2-5 TRBV9 ASSALTGGGTETQY
TRBJ1-1 TRBV5-1 ASSRQGGRLNTEAF
TRBJ2-5 TRBV3-1/TRBV3-2 ASSQEIRPGQGKFETQY
TRBJ2-3 TRBV2 ASSEWGIGADTQY
TRBJ1-2 TRBV7-2 ASSLGDRPNYGYT
TRBJ1-1 TRBV7-8 ASSVTGPNTEAF
TRBJ2-5 TRBV3-1/TRBV3-2 ASSQEVETQY
TRBJ2-7 TRBV2 ASTAPYSGSYEQY
TRBJ2-7 TRBV6-5 ASSRQGTYEQY
TRBJ2-7 TRBV28 ASNGQLVSYEQY
TRBJ1-6 TRBV5-6 ASSYNSPLH
TRBJ2-3 TRBV24-1 ATSDLGGTDTQY
TRBJ1-4 TRBV4-3 ASSYGQGEKLF
TRBJ2-1 TRBV18 ASSPSLQGNEQF
TRBJ2-5 TRBV9 ASSVGDQETQY
TRBJ1-2 TRBV28 ASSLWGPQSKGYT
TRBJ2-4 TRBV5-1 ASSLDGGGPFKNIQY
TRBJ1-1 TRBV30 AWSPMSLTSEAF
TRBJ1-6 TRBV3-1/TRBV3-2 ASSYPPLAHVDSPLH
TRBJ2-7 TRBV7-2 ASSEGPRGYEQY
TRBJ1-1 TRBV7-2 ASSLSAGDTEAF
TRBJ1-1 TRBV15 ATSREYGVLNTEAF
TRBJ1-2 TRBV7-2 ASSQQTGRYGYT
TRBJ1-5 TRBV5-5 ASSKDRGLGQPQH
TRBJ1-6 TRBV4-2 ASSQQTPGQGLPLH
TRBJ2-3 TRBV19 ASNHPRGGQGYTDTQY
TRBJ2-2 TRBV24-1 ATGRGQITGELF
TRBJ2-1 TRBV18 ASSQALSGNNEQF
TRBJ1-1 TRBV7-2 ASSPGTANTEAF
TRBJ2-2 TRBV10-3 AIRAPGQGYQLNTGELF
TRBJ2-7 TRBV21-1 ASSKAHRQESSYEQY
TRBJ2-3 TRBV12-1 ASSRPGLATTDTQY
TRBJ1-1 TRBV16 ASSQSSGQATEAF
TRBJ1-2 TRBV7-8 ASSPIDRYYGYT